These T cell receptor beta chains were read from a single sample in a study of T cells in Graves' hyperthyroidism and ophthalmopathy. TCRdb called the multiplex PCR reads again in MiXCR, with one record for every CDR3 protein. The repertoire consists of under 250,000 distinct CDR3 sequences, with over 20% occurring once and the leading ten covering about a third. The sequencing input was blood. The receptors shown here come from a woman aged 40 to 50 with Graves' ophthalmopathy. Both conserved end residues are part of each CDR3. The D gene is left open where the match is weak. Only part of the rows carry a size: once, few, many, or a class if the clone is expanded.

D gene | clone size | J gene | CDR3 length | V gene | CDR3 protein | CDR3 DNA
. | many | TRBJ1-1 | 12 | TRBV30 | CAWSTDRTEAFF | TGTGCCTGGAGTACTGACAGGACTGAAGCTTTCTTT
TRBD1 | . | TRBJ2-7 | 16 | TRBV6-1 | CASRVDRGPSSYEQYF | TGTGCCAGCAGGGTGGACAGGGGCCCGAGCTCCTACGAGCAGTACTTC
. | once | TRBJ1-5 | 13 | TRBV6-5 | CASSYEGRQPQHF | TGTGCCAGCAGTTACGAGGGCAGGCAGCCCCAGCATTTT
. | . | TRBJ2-4 | 16 | TRBV5-4 | CASSSNPGIGADIQYF | TGTGCCAGCAGCTCCAACCCTGGTATCGGGGCAGACATTCAGTACTTC
. | many | TRBJ1-5 | 14 | TRBV30 | CAWSTLGARQPQHF | TGTGCCTGGAGTACCCTGGGGGCTCGTCAGCCCCAGCATTTT
TRBD2 | many | TRBJ2-4 | 16 | TRBV28 | CASSKTSGRAWDIQYF | TGTGCCAGCAGTAAGACTAGCGGGAGGGCCTGGGACATTCAGTACTTC
TRBD1 | many | TRBJ2-2 | 14 | TRBV12-3/TRBV12-4 | CASSRRGQGGELFF | TGTGCCAGCAGTAGAAGGGGGCAAGGCGGGGAGCTGTTTTTT
. | many | TRBJ1-2 | 15 | TRBV27 | CASSFSVAGSYGYTF | TGTGCCAGCAGTTTTTCGGTCGCTGGCAGCTATGGCTACACCTTC
. | . | TRBJ1-2 | 13 | TRBV2 | CASSESAFYGYTF | TGTGCCAGCAGTGAAAGTGCCTTTTATGGCTACACCTTC
. | many | TRBJ2-5 | 13 | TRBV6-4 | CASSAQPGETQYF | TGTGCCAGCAGTGCCCAGCCAGGGGAGACCCAGTACTTC
TRBD1 | many | TRBJ1-2 | 14 | TRBV28 | CASRTGPTNYGYTF | TGTGCCAGCAGGACAGGGCCCACTAACTATGGCTACACCTTC
. | many | TRBJ2-5 | 13 | TRBV20-1 | CSATRPGQETQYF | TGCAGTGCTACTAGACCAGGTCAAGAGACCCAGTACTTC
. | . | TRBJ1-2 | 15 | TRBV4-1 | CASSQEPGADYGYTF | TGCGCCAGCAGCCAAGAACCGGGGGCTGACTATGGCTACACCTTC
. | many | TRBJ2-2 | 13 | TRBV6-1 | CASSPRISGELFF | TGTGCCAGCAGTCCCCGGATCTCCGGGGAGCTGTTTTTT
TRBD1 | many | TRBJ2-7 | 17 | TRBV28 | CASSLGLSGQGKTEQYF | TGTGCCAGCAGCTTGGGGCTTTCGGGACAGGGAAAGACCGAGCAGTACTTC
. | many | TRBJ1-5 | 18 | TRBV28 | CASSLVGQLGVSNQPQHF | TGTGCCAGCAGTTTAGTTGGACAATTGGGGGTGAGTAATCAGCCCCAGCATTTT
. | many | TRBJ1-1 | 11 | TRBV2 | CASSEGVVAFF | TGTGCCAGCAGTGAAGGCGTGGTAGCTTTCTTT
. | . | TRBJ2-6 | 15 | TRBV2 | CASSGGSSGANVLTF | TGTGCCAGCAGTGGGGGGAGCTCTGGGGCCAACGTCCTGACTTTC
. | few | TRBJ2-6 | 18 | TRBV18 | CASSPPGGRGSGANVLTF | TGTGCCAGCTCACCACCCGGGGGCAGAGGCTCTGGGGCCAACGTCCTGACTTTC
. | many | TRBJ2-2 | 19 | TRBV2 | CASSEPQDAPFPNTGELFF | TGTGCCAGCAGTGAACCCCAGGACGCACCCTTTCCGAACACCGGGGAGCTGTTTTTT
TRBD2 | many | TRBJ2-2 | 14 | TRBV10-3 | CAIKASGQTGELFF | TGTGCCATCAAGGCTAGCGGACAAACCGGGGAGCTGTTTTTT
. | many | TRBJ2-7 | 15 | TRBV6-1 | CASRETLETTYEQYF | TGTGCCAGCAGAGAAACACTAGAAACTACCTACGAGCAGTACTTC
. | many | TRBJ1-5 | 15 | TRBV19 | CASGNTGRINQPQHF | TGTGCCAGTGGGAATACAGGGCGGATCAATCAGCCCCAGCATTTT
. | many | TRBJ1-1 | 14 | TRBV28 | CASSSPQWSTEAFF | TGTGCCAGCAGTAGCCCACAATGGTCCACTGAAGCTTTCTTT
. | . | TRBJ2-7 | 17 | TRBV28 | CASSLAGIRDNDYEQYF | TGTGCCAGCAGTTTAGCTGGTATTAGGGACAACGACTACGAGCAGTACTTC
TRBD1 | . | TRBJ1-1 | 14 | TRBV12-3/TRBV12-4 | CASSTDRGWAEAFF | TGTGCCAGCAGTACCGACAGGGGATGGGCTGAAGCTTTCTTT